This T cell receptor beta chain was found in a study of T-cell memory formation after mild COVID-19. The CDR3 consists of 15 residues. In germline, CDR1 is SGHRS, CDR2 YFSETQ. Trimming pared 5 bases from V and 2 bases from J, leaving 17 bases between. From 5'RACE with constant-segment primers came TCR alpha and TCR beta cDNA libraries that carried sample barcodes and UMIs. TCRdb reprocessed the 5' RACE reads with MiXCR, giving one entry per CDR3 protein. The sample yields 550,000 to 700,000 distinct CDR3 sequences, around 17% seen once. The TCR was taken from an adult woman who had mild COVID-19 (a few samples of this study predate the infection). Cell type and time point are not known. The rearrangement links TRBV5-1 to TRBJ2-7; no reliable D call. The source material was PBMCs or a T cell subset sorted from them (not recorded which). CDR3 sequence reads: CASSSNPTLTYEQYF. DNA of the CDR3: TGCGCCAGCAGTTCGAATCCGACACTGACCTACGAGCAGTACTTC.